This record looks at one T cell receptor (beta chain) sequence and its context. Data came from immunoSEQ multiplex PCR; TCRdb stores just in-frame clones and leaves some out. This sample has some 2,500,000 clones, with approximately 93% found just once. The source of the sample is a study of shared clonotypes between healthy human individuals. The CDR3 length is 13 residues. Germline V CDR1 and CDR2: MNHEY, SVGAGI. V gave up 5 bases and J gave up 9 bases, with 14 bases separating them. The rearrangement uses TRBV6-5 and TRBJ2-1; TRBD1 is a possible D gene (5 bases). The sample taken for sequencing was naive CD4+ T cells from PBMCs. Noted subset: CD45RA+ positively selected. The sequence came from a man aged 18 to 35 in good health. Some clones in this sample may be carry-over from other donors' samples. DNA for the CDR3: TGTGCCAGCAGTGCTCCCGGAGACAGTGAGCAGTTCTTC. Translated: CASSAPGDSEQFF.